This T cell receptor beta chain is drawn from a study of cytomegalovirus exposure and HLA in healthy donors. Sequencing used immunoSEQ multiplex PCR; TCRdb keeps in-frame clones, though not all of them. The sample includes a few hundred thousand clones, around 85% of them seen just once. CDR1 and CDR2 from the germline V gene are MNHEY and SVGAGI. CDR3 length equals 15 residues. Trimming left V 0 bases short and J 3 bases short, with 12 bases between. Remarks on this clone: The antigen is unknown.

Study-level points and caveats: Cytomegalovirus association was listed for 164 TCR beta chains.

The sample comprised PBMCs. This TCR derives from a woman between 18 and 29 years old in good health and CMV-seronegative. V is TRBV6-5 and J is TRBJ2-7; perhaps TRBD2 as D (6 bases). The CDR3 here is CASSYSTGGGYEQYF. The CDR3 DNA is TGTGCCAGCAGTTACTCGACCGGGGGAGGCTACGAGCAGTACTTC.